Following are 16 T cell receptor beta chains from one sample sequenced in a study of siplizumab effects on memory and regulatory T cells. Clones were sequenced by immunoSEQ multiplex PCR, and TCRdb holds only the in-frame ones, with some missing. The table includes some 100,000 clones, around 97% detected once. Sequencing was carried out using naive CD4+ T cells sorted from blood. These receptors were collected from a human donor in good health.

The chain couples TRBV19 to TRBJ1-5, with unresolved D. The germline gives CDR1 LNHDA, CDR2 SQIVND (reference sequence). V was shortened by 3 bases and J by 2 bases, with 17 bases between the two germline ends. This CDR3 has 17 residues. In DNA form, the CDR3 reads TGTGCCAGTAGTATGGGGTCTGGCTGGGGAGGCAATCAGCCCCAGCATTTT. Protein: CASSMGSGWGGNQPQHF.

This clone was observed a single time. V is TRBV6-1 and J is TRBJ2-3; tentative D call: TRBD2 (7 bases). CDR1 MNHNS and CDR2 SASEGT come from the germline V gene. With 5 bases removed from V and 2 bases from J, the gap between germline ends came to 11 bases. The length of the CDR3 is 14 residues. CDR3 loop: CASSSAGATDTQYF. As DNA, the CDR3 is TGTGCCAGCAGTTCGGCGGGGGCCACAGATACGCAGTATTTT.

This clone has a single count. The V call is TRBV7-9, the J call TRBJ1-2; 9 nucleotides line up with TRBD1. The CDR3 totals 15 residues. Trimming took 5 bases from V and 4 from J; bases not matched to a gene: 8. Germline assignment: CDR1 SEHNR and CDR2 FQNEAQ (reference sequence). CDR3 sequence: CASSIRQGVGYGYTF. CDR3 DNA: TGTGCCAGCAGCATCCGACAGGGGGTCGGCTATGGCTACACCTTC.

The genes are TRBV11-2 and TRBJ2-1, with 10 bases aligning to TRBD1. With V trimmed by 5 bases and J by 5 bases, 9 bases remained unmatched. CDR3 size: 16 residues. The germline gives CDR1 SGHAT, CDR2 FQNNGV. CDR3 protein: CASSPRDRGWHNEQFF. The CDR3 nucleotides read TGTGCCAGCAGCCCGCGGGACAGGGGTTGGCACAATGAGCAGTTCTTC.

J is TRBJ1-4 and V is TRBV6-1, with D unclear. The ends were cut back, 4 bases at V and 3 bases at J, with 9 bases in the middle. This CDR3 has 14 amino acids. The germline CDR1 and CDR2 sequences are MNHNS and SASEGT. The CDR3 reads CASSVVFANEKLFF. CDR3 coding DNA: TGTGCCAGCAGTGTTGTATTCGCTAATGAAAAACTGTTTTTT.

The V call is TRBV7-2, the J call TRBJ1-2; 10 nucleotides line up with TRBD1. Looked up from germline, CDR1 is SGHTA and CDR2 is FQGNSA. CDR3 length: 15 residues. Trimming took 4 bases from V and 2 from J; bases not matched to a gene: 4. The CDR3 region has the DNA TGTGCCAGCAGCTCCCCGGGACAGGGGAACTATGGCTACACCTTC. Protein sequence: CASSSPGQGNYGYTF. The complete variable domain, with remaining parts taken from reference TRBV7-2 and TRBJ1-2, reads GAGVSQSPSNKVTEKGKDVELRCDPISGHTALYWYRQSLGQGLEFLIYFQGNSAPDKSGLPSDRFSAERTGGSVSTLTIQRTQQEDSAVYLCASSSPGQGNYGYTFGSGTRLTVV.

The genes are TRBV7-3 and TRBJ2-1; D is possibly TRBD1 (6 bases). The CDR3 totals 15 residues. The germline gives CDR1 SGHTA, CDR2 FQGTGA. V lost 2 bases and J lost 8, with 16 bases in between. CDR3 nucleotides: TGTGCCAGCAGCTTAGTCCGGACAGTTGAGTATGAGCAGTTCTTC. Translating gives CASSLVRTVEYEQFF.

The rearrangement links TRBV27 to TRBJ1-6; a weak D match, TRBD1 (5 bases). This CDR3 is built from 14 residues. Deletions cut 7 bases from V and 7 bases from J, with 14 bases between. CDR1 MNHEY and CDR2 SMNVEV come from the germline V gene (reference sequence). DNA for the CDR3: TGTGCCAGCACCCGGACTGGGGCGAATTCACCCCTCCACTTT. This encodes CASTRTGANSPLHF.

This chain links TRBV12-5 with TRBJ2-2, with D possibly being TRBD1 or TRBD2 (5 bases each). Trimming shortened V by 3 bases and J by 7 bases, and 9 bases separated the two germline ends. The CDR3 has 13 residues. In germline, CDR1 is LGHNT, CDR2 FRNRAP. CDR3 in amino acids: CASGFEGRGELFF. Written as DNA, the CDR3 is TGTGCTAGTGGTTTCGAGGGGCGCGGGGAGCTGTTTTTT.

In nucleotides, the CDR3 is TGTGCCAGCAGCCGGGGGAAGGATCAGCCCCAGCATTTT. As protein: CASSRGKDQPQHF. The V and J genes are TRBV7-9 and TRBJ1-5; weak D call: TRBD1 (5 bases). The germline V gene encodes CDR1 SEHNR and CDR2 FQNEAQ (reference sequence). This CDR3 region has 13 residues. With 5 bases removed from V and 5 bases from J, the gap between germline ends came to 10 bases.

The chain couples TRBV28 to TRBJ1-2, with TRBD1 as a possible D gene (6 bases). The CDR3 runs to 13 residues. With 8 bases removed from V and 8 bases from J, the gap between germline ends came to 18 bases. Germline V gene lookup returns CDR1 MDHEN and CDR2 SYDVKM. The CDR3 here is CASRTGNIVGYTF. CDR3 nucleotide sequence: TGTGCCAGCCGAACAGGGAATATCGTAGGCTACACCTTC.

The chain carries TRBV12-5 and TRBJ1-2; TRBD1 matches at 8 bases. The germline V gene encodes CDR1 LGHNT and CDR2 FRNRAP. J gave up 5 bases and V 1 base, and 0 bases lay outside the gene matches. The CDR3 runs to 13 residues. In DNA, the CDR3 is TGTGCTAGTGGTTTGGGGACAGGGTATGGCTACACCTTC. Its translation is CASGLGTGYGYTF.

The chain is built from TRBV12-2 and TRBJ1-3. TRBV12-2 is given as a pseudogene. The length of the CDR3 is 14 residues. The CDR3 here is CARGGVGRRNTIYF. CDR3 DNA sequence: TGTGCAAGGGGTGGGGTAGGTCGGAGAAACACCATATATTTT.

As for this clone: This sample includes further DNA sequences coding for the same CDR3. The V call is TRBV7-9, the J call TRBJ1-1; D is ambiguous. V was clipped by 2 bases and J by 0 bases, with 4 bases between them. The germline V gene encodes CDR1 SEHNR and CDR2 FQNEAQ (reference sequence). The CDR3 is made up of 13 amino acids. CDR3: CASSLSVNTEAFF. The CDR3 nucleotides are TGTGCCAGCAGCTTATCAGTGAACACTGAAGCTTTCTTT.

The chain has TRBV18 and TRBJ1-1; D is possibly TRBD1 (5 bases). The V gene's germline CDR1 is KGHSH and CDR2 LQKENI. Trimming took 9 bases from V and 7 from J, leaving 24 bases between them. There are 15 residues in the CDR3. Here the CDR3 reads CASSTIFGTQVEAFF. CDR3 bases: TGTGCCAGTTCCACCATATTCGGGACGCAAGTTGAAGCTTTCTTT. Combining the CDR3 with reference TRBV18 and TRBJ1-1 gives the whole variable domain NAGVMQNPRHLVRRRGQEARLRCSPMKGHSHVYWYRQLPEEGLKFMVYLQKENIIDESGMPKERFSAEFPKEGPSILRIQQVVRGDSAAYFCASSTIFGTQVEAFFGQGTRLTVV.

CDR3 nucleotide sequence: TGTGCCTGGAGCCCATCAGGGCGGACGAACACTGAAGCTTTCTTT. Its protein product is CAWSPSGRTNTEAFF. This chain connects TRBV30 to TRBJ1-1, with D possibly TRBD1 on 5 matching bases. Trimming removed 3 bases at V and 1 base at J, with 15 bases between. This CDR3 is 15 amino acids long. Germline-derived CDR1 and CDR2 are GTSNPN and SVGIG (reference sequence).